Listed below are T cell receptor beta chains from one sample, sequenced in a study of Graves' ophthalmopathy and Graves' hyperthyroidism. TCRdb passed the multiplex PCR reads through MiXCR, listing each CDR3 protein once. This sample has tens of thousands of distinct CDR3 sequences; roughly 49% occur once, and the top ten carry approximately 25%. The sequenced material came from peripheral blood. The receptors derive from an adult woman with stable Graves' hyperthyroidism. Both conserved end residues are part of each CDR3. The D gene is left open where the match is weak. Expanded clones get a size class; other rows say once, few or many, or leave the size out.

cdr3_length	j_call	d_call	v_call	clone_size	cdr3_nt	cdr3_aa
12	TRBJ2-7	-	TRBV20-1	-	TGCAGTGCCAGTCATGGGGTGAACGAGCAGTACTTC	CSASHGVNEQYF
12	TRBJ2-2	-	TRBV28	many	TGTGCCAGCGGGGACCGGCCGGGGGAGCTGTTTTTT	CASGDRPGELFF
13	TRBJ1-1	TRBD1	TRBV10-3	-	TGTGCCATCACCGGGACAGGGAACACTGAAGCTTTCTTT	CAITGTGNTEAFF
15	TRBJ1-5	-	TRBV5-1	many	TGCGCCAGCAGCCCAACGACGGGCTCTAATCAGCCCCAGCATTTT	CASSPTTGSNQPQHF
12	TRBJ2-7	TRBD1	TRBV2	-	TGTGCCAGCACTGGCAGGGGGAACAATCAGTACTTC	CASTGRGNNQYF
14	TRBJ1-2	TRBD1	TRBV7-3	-	TGTGCCAGCAGCATTGGGACAGGGGGACAAGGCTACACCTTC	CASSIGTGGQGYTF
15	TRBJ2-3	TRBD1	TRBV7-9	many	TGTGCCAGCAGCTCTCGGACAGGGCTCACAGATACGCAGTATTTT	CASSSRTGLTDTQYF
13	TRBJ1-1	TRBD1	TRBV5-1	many	TGCGCCAGCCGGCAACCGGGACAGCTTGAAGCTTTCTTT	CASRQPGQLEAFF
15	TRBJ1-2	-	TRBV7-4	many	TGTGCCAGCAGCTTATTAGGCAGGGGAAACTATGGCTACACCTTC	CASSLLGRGNYGYTF
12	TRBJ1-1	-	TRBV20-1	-	TGCAGTGCCGAGGGAGGGGCAACTGAAGCTTTCTTT	CSAEGGATEAFF
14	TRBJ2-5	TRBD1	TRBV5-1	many	TGCGCCAGCAGCTTCGCAGGGGGCACGGAGACCCAGTACTTC	CASSFAGGTETQYF
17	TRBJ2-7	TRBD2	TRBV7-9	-	TGTGCCAGCAGCCCCCTAGGGACTAGCGGTAAAACCTACGAGCAGTACTTC	CASSPLGTSGKTYEQYF
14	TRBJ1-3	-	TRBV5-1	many	TGCGCCAGCAGCCCGGTTAGGGCTGGAAACACCATATATTTT	CASSPVRAGNTIYF
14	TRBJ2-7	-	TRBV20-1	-	TGCAGTGCTAGGTTGCGCCCCACCTCCTACGAGCAGTACTTC	CSARLRPTSYEQYF
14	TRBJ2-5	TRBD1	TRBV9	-	TGTGCCAGCAGCGCGGGACAGGGGGCGGAGACCCAGTACTTC	CASSAGQGAETQYF
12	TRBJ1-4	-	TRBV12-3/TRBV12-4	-	TGTGCCAGCAGTACGACAGGTGAAAAACTGTTTTTT	CASSTTGEKLFF
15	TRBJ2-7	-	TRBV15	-	TGTGCCACCAGCAACCCCACTAGCTTCTGGGACGAGCAGTACTTC	CATSNPTSFWDEQYF
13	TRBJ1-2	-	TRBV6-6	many	TGTGCCAGCACCCCCAGGAGTGACTATGGCTACACCTTC	CASTPRSDYGYTF
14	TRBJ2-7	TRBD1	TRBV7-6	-	TGTGCCAGCAGCCCCGGGACAGCAAGATACGAGCAGTACTTC	CASSPGTARYEQYF
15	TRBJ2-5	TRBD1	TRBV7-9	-	TGTGCCAGCAGCTGGGACAGGGCAGGGCAAGAGACCCGGTACTTC	CASSWDRAGQETRYF
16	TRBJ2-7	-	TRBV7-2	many	TGTGCCAGCAGCCCTAGGAGACAGACTAGCTCCTACGAGCAGTACTTC	CASSPRRQTSSYEQYF
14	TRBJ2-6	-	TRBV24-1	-	TGTGCCACCAGTGGGGGGCACGGGGCCAACGTCCTGACTTTC	CATSGGHGANVLTF
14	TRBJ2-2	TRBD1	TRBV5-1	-	TGCGCCAGCTACCGGGACAGGGGTTCCGGGGAGCTGTTTTTT	CASYRDRGSGELFF
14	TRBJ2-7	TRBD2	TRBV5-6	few	TGTGCCAGCAGCTCCGGACTAGCGGGAGCGAGGGAGTACTTC	CASSSGLAGAREYF
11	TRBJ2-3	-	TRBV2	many	TGTGCCAGCTACGCTGACTATACGCAGTATTTT	CASYADYTQYF
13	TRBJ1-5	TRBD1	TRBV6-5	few	TGTGCCAGCAGACAGGGGAGCGATCAGCCCCAGCATTTT	CASRQGSDQPQHF
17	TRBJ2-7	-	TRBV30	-	TGTGCCTGGAGTGTACCAGGGCGGGGCCCGAGCTCCTACGAGCAGTACTTC	CAWSVPGRGPSSYEQYF
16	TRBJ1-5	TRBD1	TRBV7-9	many	TGTGCCAGCAGCTTAGCCTGGGGGACAGGCAATCAGCCCCAGCATTTT	CASSLAWGTGNQPQHF
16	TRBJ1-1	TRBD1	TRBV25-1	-	TGTGCCAGCAGTGAAGAGGGACAGGGAGGGGCAACTGAAGCTTTCTTT	CASSEEGQGGATEAFF
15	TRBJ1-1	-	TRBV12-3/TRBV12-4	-	TGTGCCAGCAGTCAAACAGGGAGGGGGGACACTGAAGCTTTCTTC	CASSQTGRGDTEAFF
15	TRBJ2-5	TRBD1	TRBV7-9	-	TGTGCCAGCAGCAAGGACAGGGGGAGGGCAGAGACCCAGTACTTC	CASSKDRGRAETQYF
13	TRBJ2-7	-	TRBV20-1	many	TGCAGTGCTAGAGTGGGGAATACCTACGAGCAGTACTTC	CSARVGNTYEQYF
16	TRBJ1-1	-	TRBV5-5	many	TGTGCCAGCAGCCCATCCCAGCGGGATTTGAGCACTGAAGCTTTCTTT	CASSPSQRDLSTEAFF
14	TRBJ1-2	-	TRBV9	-	TGTGCCGGCAGCGGAGATCCGGGGACCTATGGCTACACCTTC	CAGSGDPGTYGYTF
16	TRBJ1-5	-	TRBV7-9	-	TGTGCCAGCAGCTCACGGACAGCCACTACTACTCAGCCCCAGCATTTT	CASSSRTATTTQPQHF
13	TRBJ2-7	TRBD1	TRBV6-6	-	TGTGCCAGCAGGGTTACAGGGGGCAATGAGCAGTACTTC	CASRVTGGNEQYF
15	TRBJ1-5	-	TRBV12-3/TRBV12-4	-	TGTGCCAGCAGTTTCGAGGGTTATAGCAATCAGCCCCAGCATTTT	CASSFEGYSNQPQHF
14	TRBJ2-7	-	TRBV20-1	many	TGCAGTGCTAGGGGACCCGAGCGGACCTACGAGCAGTACTTC	CSARGPERTYEQYF
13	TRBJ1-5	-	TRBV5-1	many	TGCGCCAGCAGCTTGGCGGGGTATCAGCCCCAGCATTTT	CASSLAGYQPQHF
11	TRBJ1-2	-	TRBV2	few	TGTGCCATACAGGCGACGCATGGCTACACCTTC	CAIQATHGYTF
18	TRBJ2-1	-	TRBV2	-	TGTGCCAGCAGTTTACCCGCTTCCAACAGGGTTCCCTACAATGAGCAGTTCTTC	CASSLPASNRVPYNEQFF
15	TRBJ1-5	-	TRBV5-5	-	TGTGCCAGCAGGGGGGGACACGAGAGCAATCAGCCCCAGCATTTT	CASRGGHESNQPQHF
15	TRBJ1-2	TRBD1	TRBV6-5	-	TGTGCCAGCACCAGCAGAAGACAGGGGGCGGATGGCTACACCTTC	CASTSRRQGADGYTF
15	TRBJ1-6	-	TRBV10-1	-	TGCGCCAGCAGTGAGCCCGGGGCCTATAATTCACCCCTCCACTTT	CASSEPGAYNSPLHF
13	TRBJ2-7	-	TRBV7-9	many	TGTGCCAGCAGCTTAGACCCCGGCTACGAGCAGTACTTC	CASSLDPGYEQYF
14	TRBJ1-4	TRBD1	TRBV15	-	TGTGCCACCAGCAGAGACAGGGGGCGCGAAAAACCGTTTTTT	CATSRDRGREKPFF
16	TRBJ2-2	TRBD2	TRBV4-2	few	TGTGCCAGCAGCCAAGAGGCTAGCGGGAGGGCCGGGGAGCTGTTTTTT	CASSQEASGRAGELFF
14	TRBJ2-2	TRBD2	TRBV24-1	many	TGTGCCACCAGTGTCAGCGGGGGGACCGGGGAGCTGTTTTTT	CATSVSGGTGELFF
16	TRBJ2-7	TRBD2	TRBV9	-	TGTGCCAGCAGCGGAGGGGTGCTAGCGGGAGGCTACGAGCAGTACTTC	CASSGGVLAGGYEQYF
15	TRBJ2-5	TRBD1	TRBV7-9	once	TGTGCCAGCAGCTTCGGACAGGGCCTGGGAGAGACCCAGTACTTC	CASSFGQGLGETQYF
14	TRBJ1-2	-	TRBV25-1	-	TGTGCCAGCAGTGACGTAGGACAGATCTATGGCTACACCTTC	CASSDVGQIYGYTF
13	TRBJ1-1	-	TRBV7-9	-	TGTGCCAGCAGCTCCCAAGCAGGAACAGAAGCTTTCTTT	CASSSQAGTEAFF
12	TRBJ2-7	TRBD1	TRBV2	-	TGTGCCAGCGGGGACAGGGGCCGCGAGCAGTACTTC	CASGDRGREQYF
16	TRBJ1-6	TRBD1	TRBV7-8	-	TGTGCCAGCAGCCCACCGGGACAGTCGTTATATTCACCCCTCCACTTT	CASSPPGQSLYSPLHF
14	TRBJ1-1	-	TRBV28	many	TGTGCCAGCAGTTTCGGGGTGTCAGGCACTGAAGCTTTCTTT	CASSFGVSGTEAFF
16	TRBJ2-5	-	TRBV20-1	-	TGCAGTGCTAGAGATCCTAGACCGGGGCGCCGGGGGACCCAGTACTTC	CSARDPRPGRRGTQYF
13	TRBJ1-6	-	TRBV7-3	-	TGTGCCAGCAGTTTATACCAAGGATCATCCCTCCACTTT	CASSLYQGSSLHF
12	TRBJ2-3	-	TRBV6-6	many	TGTGCCACTACAAGCGGCACAGATACGCAGTATTTT	CATTSGTDTQYF
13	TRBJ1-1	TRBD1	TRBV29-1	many	TGCAGCGTTGAAAGGGGGCCGGGCACTGAAGCTTTCTTT	CSVERGPGTEAFF
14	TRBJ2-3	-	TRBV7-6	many	TGTGCCAGCAGCTTAGGGCCAGGTGGAGATACGCAGTATTTT	CASSLGPGGDTQYF